These 4 T cell receptor beta chains came from one sample sequenced in a study of T-cell reconstitution after alpha-beta-depleted transplantation in children. This sample's TCRbeta library carried unique molecular identifier barcodes. TCRdb reprocessed the PCR reads with MiXCR, giving one entry per CDR3 protein. The data hold hundreds of thousands of distinct CDR3 sequences, with 6.5% to 10% observed a single time. Specimen: PBMCs, mostly from graft donor cells, collected 180 days after TCRalphabeta/CD19-depleted stem cell transplant. Receptors originate from a male patient under 18 who had a stem cell transplant for acute lymphoblastic leukemia, so the T cells may come from the graft donor.

This clonotype showed up many times. This chain links TRBV5-1 with TRBJ2-3; 7 bases agree with TRBD1. Germline CDR1 reads SGHRS; CDR2 reads YFSETQ. V dropped 1 base and J dropped 2; count of bases not matched to a gene: 7. The CDR3 totals 16 residues. The CDR3 reads CASSLTARGNTDTQYF. DNA for the CDR3: TGCGCCAGCAGCTTGACGGCCAGGGGGAACACAGATACGCAGTATTTT.

The V gene is TRBV6-6, the J gene TRBJ1-5; D not certain. The ends were cut back, 9 bases at V and 4 bases at J, with 10 bases in the middle. Germline values: CDR1 MNHNY, CDR2 SVGAGI (reference sequence). CDR3 length equals 12 residues. The CDR3 is CASLDRNQPQHF. CDR3 DNA: TGTGCCAGTCTAGATAGAAATCAGCCCCAGCATTTT.

This clonotype was seen at least ten times. CDR3 in amino acids: CSARSGLAGADTQYF. CDR3 nucleotide sequence: TGCAGTGCTAGATCGGGACTAGCGGGAGCAGATACGCAGTATTTT. The chain combines TRBV20-1 with TRBJ2-3, with 14 nucleotides matching TRBD2. The trim removed 2 bases at V and 4 bases at J, leaving 2 bases unmatched. This CDR3 region has 15 residues. Germline V gene sequence: CDR1 DFQATT, CDR2 SNEGSKA (reference sequence).

Concerning this clonotype: This could be a read error, since a much larger clone is one nucleotide away. The J gene is TRBJ2-1, the V gene TRBV12-5, with D perhaps being TRBD1 or TRBD2 (6 bases each). CDR1 and CDR2 (germline): LGHNT, FRNRAP. This CDR3 has 18 residues. CDR3 bases: TGTGCTAGTGGTTTGGTAGTGCTAGGACAGCGGGTTAACAATGACCAGTTCTTC. Translating gives CASGLVVLGQRVNNDQFF. Based on the CDR3 plus reference TRBV12-5 and TRBJ2-1, the full variable domain is DARVTQTPRHKVTEMGQEVTMRCQPILGHNTVFWYRQTMMQGLELLAYFRNRAPLDDSGMPKDRFSAEMPDATLATLKIQPSEPRDSAVYFCASGLVVLGQRVNNDQFFGPGTRLTVL.